This TCR beta chain was recovered during a study of CD8+ T cells in alopecia areata (dated by TCRdb to the late 2010s). About the full investigation: Treated patients were enrolled in an open-label pilot trial of oral tofacitinib, 5 to 10 mg twice daily, for moderate-to-severe alopecia areata. RNA was obtained with the PAXgene miRNA kit for fixed scalp, the miRNeasy kit for PBMCs, and the RNeasy kit for mouse skin. On the human side, TCRbeta sequencing was run on scalp tissue and on sorted CD4+ and CD8+ peripheral blood T cells from healthy controls and from alopecia areata patients with either patchy or totalis/universalis disease. TCRbeta CDR3 regions were amplified by immunoSEQ multiplex PCR with 35 Vbeta forward and 13 Jbeta reverse primers. Patients received tofacitinib for 6 to 18 months and were then followed off drug for 6 months to check for delayed response and recurrence. Biopsies were taken from tofacitinib-treated patients at baseline and at 4 and 24 weeks of treatment, and a later scalp biopsy was taken in several of the tofacitinib-treated patients. Clonality in the scalp was compared among normal scalp (n=4), patchy alopecia areata scalp (n=8), and alopecia totalis/universalis scalp (n=8). High-throughput TCRbeta sequencing was used to examine T cell clonal expansion in alopecia areata in both the C3H/HeJ mouse model and human patients. Results and caveats for the whole study, not just this receptor: Scalp TCR repertoire analysis is complicated because resident alphabeta T cells in normal human skin are also sequenced, whereas mouse skin is dominated by gammadelta T cells. TCR sequences shared between patients were less clear than in mice, possibly partly because of HLA diversity in the patient population. Compared with normal scalp, lesional scalp, particularly in alopecia totalis/universalis, had higher clonality and more expanded CD8+ clones, which suggests antigenic drive.

Sample time point, as interpreted from the label and publication: baseline before oral tofacitinib. Lesional scalp punch biopsies and peripheral blood were obtained from alopecia areata patients. After PBMCs were isolated by density centrifugation and stained for CD3, CD4 and CD8, a FACSAria was used to sort CD4+ and CD8+ T cells. After removal of 2 bases from V and 8 bases from J, the junction retains 8 bases not matched to a gene. CDR1 and CDR2 (SGHDN, FVKESK) derive from the germline V gene. The cysteine opens and the phenylalanine closes a CDR3 of 15 amino acids. Only the CDR3 part of the read is kept: 45 bases, read in frame from the first base. Points on this clone: Its antigen target is currently unknown. No base quality values were provided; no much bigger clone lies one nucleotide off.

The library came from the immunoSEQ multiplex PCR assay. To provide template for TCR sequencing, every sample had RNA extracted and reverse transcribed into cDNA. First-strand cDNA was synthesized using SuperScript III with a 2:1 mix of oligo-dT and random hexamers. A synthetic immune receptor repertoire was used to gauge amplification bias, and whatever bias remained was removed computationally. On the authors' methods: After raw reads were preprocessed to remove errors, the CDR3 was defined following IMGT conventions as running from the conserved cysteine to phenylalanine. Clonality was computed by normalizing Shannon entropy by log2 of the number of productive unique TCRs and subtracting the result from 1. Whether scalp clones were CD4 or CD8 was inferred by matching scalp TCRbeta sequences against CD4 and CD8 repertoires sorted from blood. TCRdb limited this immuneACCESS table to in-frame rearrangements with V and J called. A share of clones is missing; checked studies link under half to unresolved V genes, and the rest is unexplained. That table is the source of V, J and clone size, and D and trimming were worked out from the DNA. The sample table lists some 170,000 clones, around 64% of them with a count of one. Roughly an eighth of the sample comes from the top ten.

The input for sequencing was CD8+ T cells sorted from blood, taken at week 0. In this chain, TRBV14 is recombined with TRBJ2-2; 7 bases in the middle match TRBD1. The sequence derives from a human donor with alopecia areata. The CDR3 reads as follows: CASSQNRGLPGELFF. Here is the DNA: TGTGCCAGCAGCCAAAACAGGGGCCTTCCAGGGGAGCTGTTTTTT.